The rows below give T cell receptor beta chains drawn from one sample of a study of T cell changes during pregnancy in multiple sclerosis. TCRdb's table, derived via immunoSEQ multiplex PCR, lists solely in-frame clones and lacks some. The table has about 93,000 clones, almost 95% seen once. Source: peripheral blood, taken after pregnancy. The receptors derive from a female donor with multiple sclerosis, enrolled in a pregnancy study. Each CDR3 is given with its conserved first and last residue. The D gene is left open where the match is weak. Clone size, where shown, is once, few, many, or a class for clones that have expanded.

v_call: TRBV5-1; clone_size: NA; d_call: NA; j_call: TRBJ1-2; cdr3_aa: CASSLGQDYGYTF; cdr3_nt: TGCGCCAGCAGCTTGGGCCAGGACTATGGCTACACCTTC
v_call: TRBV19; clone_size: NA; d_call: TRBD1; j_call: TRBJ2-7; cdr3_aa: CASSSGQGAYEQYF; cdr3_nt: TGTGCCAGTAGTTCCGGGCAGGGGGCCTACGAGCAGTACTTC
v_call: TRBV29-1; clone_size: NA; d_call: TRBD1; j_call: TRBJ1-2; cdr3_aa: CSVRTGDNYGYTF; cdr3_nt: TGCAGCGTACGGACAGGGGACAACTATGGCTACACCTTC
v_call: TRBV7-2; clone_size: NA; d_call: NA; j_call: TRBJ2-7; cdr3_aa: CASSLLWPMPIYEQYF; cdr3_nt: TGTGCCAGCAGCTTGCTTTGGCCCATGCCGATCTACGAGCAGTACTTC
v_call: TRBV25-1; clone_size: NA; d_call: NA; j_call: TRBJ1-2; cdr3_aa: CASSDRGLYGYTF; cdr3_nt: TGTGCCAGCAGTGACAGGGGCCTCTATGGCTACACCTTC
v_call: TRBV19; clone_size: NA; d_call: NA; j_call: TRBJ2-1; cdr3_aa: CASSILSSGLVNEQFF; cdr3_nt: TGTGCCAGTAGTATTCTCAGCAGCGGATTGGTCAATGAGCAGTTCTTC
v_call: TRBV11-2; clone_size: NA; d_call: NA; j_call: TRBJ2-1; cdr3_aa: CASSFQGYTYNEQFF; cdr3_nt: TGTGCCAGCAGCTTTCAGGGGTACACCTACAATGAGCAGTTCTTC
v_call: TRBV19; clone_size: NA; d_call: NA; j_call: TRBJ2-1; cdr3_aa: CASTASSYNEQFF; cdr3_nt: TGTGCCAGTACAGCGAGCTCCTACAATGAGCAGTTCTTC
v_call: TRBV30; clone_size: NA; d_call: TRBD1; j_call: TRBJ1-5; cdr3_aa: CAWSVLAGGQPQHF; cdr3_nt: TGTGCCTGGAGTGTACTGGCAGGGGGTCAGCCCCAGCATTTT
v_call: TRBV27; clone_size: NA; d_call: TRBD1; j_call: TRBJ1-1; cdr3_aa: CASRTGGLNTEAFF; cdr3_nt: TGTGCCAGCAGGACAGGGGGTTTGAACACTGAAGCTTTCTTT
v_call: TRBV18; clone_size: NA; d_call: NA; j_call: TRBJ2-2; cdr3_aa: CASSPGTHTGELFF; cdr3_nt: TGTGCCAGCTCACCAGGGACTCATACCGGGGAGCTGTTTTTT
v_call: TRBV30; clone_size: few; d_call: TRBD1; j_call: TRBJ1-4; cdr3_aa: CAWTGQGNEKLFF; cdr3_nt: TGTGCCTGGACGGGACAGGGTAATGAAAAACTGTTTTTT
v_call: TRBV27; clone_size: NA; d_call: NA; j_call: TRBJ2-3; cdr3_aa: CASRTSGSDTQYF; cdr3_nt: TGTGCCAGCAGAACCTCGGGTTCCGATACGCAGTATTTT
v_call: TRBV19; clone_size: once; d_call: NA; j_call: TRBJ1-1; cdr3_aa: CASSMAVMNTEAFF; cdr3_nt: TGTGCCAGTAGTATGGCAGTTATGAACACTGAAGCTTTCTTT
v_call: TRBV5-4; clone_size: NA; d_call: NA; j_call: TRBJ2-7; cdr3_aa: CASSFRGVSYEQYF; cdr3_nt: TGTGCCAGCAGCTTCCGCGGTGTCTCCTACGAGCAGTACTTC
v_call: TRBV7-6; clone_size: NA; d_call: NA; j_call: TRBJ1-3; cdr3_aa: CASSPGVQGSGNTIYF; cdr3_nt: TGTGCCAGCAGCCCAGGCGTTCAGGGAAGTGGAAACACCATATATTTT